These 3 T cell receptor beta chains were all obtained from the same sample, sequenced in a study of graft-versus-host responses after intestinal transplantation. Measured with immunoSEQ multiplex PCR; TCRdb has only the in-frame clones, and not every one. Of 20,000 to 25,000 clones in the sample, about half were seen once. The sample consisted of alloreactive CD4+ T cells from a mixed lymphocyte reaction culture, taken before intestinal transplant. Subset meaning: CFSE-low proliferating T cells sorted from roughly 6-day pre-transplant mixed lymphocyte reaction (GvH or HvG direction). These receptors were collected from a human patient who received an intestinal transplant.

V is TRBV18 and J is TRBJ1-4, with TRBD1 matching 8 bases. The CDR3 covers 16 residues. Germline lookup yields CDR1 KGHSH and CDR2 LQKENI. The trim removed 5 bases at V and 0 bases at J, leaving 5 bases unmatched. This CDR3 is CASSFQQGATNEKLFF. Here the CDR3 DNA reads TGTGCCAGCTCATTTCAACAGGGGGCAACTAATGAAAAACTGTTTTTT.

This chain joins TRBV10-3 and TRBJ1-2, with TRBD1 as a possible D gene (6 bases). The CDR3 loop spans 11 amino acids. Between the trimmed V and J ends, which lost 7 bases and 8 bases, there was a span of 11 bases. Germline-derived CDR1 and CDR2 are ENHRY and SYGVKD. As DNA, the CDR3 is TGTGCCATCAATTCGGGGGGCGGCTACACCTTC. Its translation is CAINSGGGYTF.

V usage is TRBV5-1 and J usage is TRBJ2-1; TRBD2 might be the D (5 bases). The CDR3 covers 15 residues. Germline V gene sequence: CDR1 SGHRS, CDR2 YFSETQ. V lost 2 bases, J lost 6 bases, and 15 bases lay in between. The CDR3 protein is CASSLGAAGLNEQFF. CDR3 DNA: TGCGCCAGCAGCTTAGGTGCGGCGGGCCTCAATGAGCAGTTCTTC.